A single sample is the source of the 22 T cell receptor beta chains below, sequenced in a study of cytomegalovirus exposure and HLA in healthy donors. Both 60 Vbeta primers and 13 Jbeta primers went into the PCR. TCRdb's copy holds only in-frame clones and misses some; the assay was immunoSEQ multiplex PCR. The top ten clones hold nearly 3% of a sample with around 190,000 clones, over 65% of them seen once. Sequenced sample: PBMCs. The receptors stem from a young woman in good health and CMV-seronegative.

The rearrangement joins TRBV5-8 to TRBJ1-2; D may be TRBD1 (5 bases). This CDR3 spans 17 amino acids. The V and J ends lost 4 bases and 4 bases respectively, with 23 bases between them. CDR1 SGHTS and CDR2 YDEGEE come from the germline V gene. The CDR3 loop reads CASSHAQTGIPVYGYTF. Here the CDR3 DNA reads TGTGCCAGCAGCCACGCCCAAACAGGCATCCCTGTCTATGGCTACACCTTC.

This clone has just one count. J is TRBJ1-5 and V is TRBV6-5, with D possibly being TRBD1 (5 bases). Trimming stripped 7 bases from V and 7 bases from J, with 14 bases between. Looked up from germline, CDR1 is MNHEY and CDR2 is SVGAGI. The CDR3 contains 13 residues. Here the CDR3 reads CASTGGVYQPQHF. As DNA, the CDR3 is TGTGCCAGCACTGGGGGGGTATACCAGCCCCAGCATTTT.

This clone turned up a few times. The chain recombines TRBV27 with TRBJ2-1; possibly TRBD1 for D (6 bases). The CDR3 has 17 residues. V lost 5 bases and J lost 4, with 21 bases in between. Germline V CDR1 and CDR2: MNHEY, SMNVEV (reference sequence). CDR3 protein: CASSTLDSSGEYNEQFF. The CDR3 nucleotides are TGTGCCAGCAGTACCCTGGACAGTTCTGGGGAATACAATGAGCAGTTCTTC.

The J gene is TRBJ2-7, the V gene TRBV15, with 12 bases lining up with TRBD2. The ends lost 2 bases at V and 2 bases at J; junction bases unmatched: 10. The CDR3 runs to 18 residues. Germline loops: CDR1 LNHNV, CDR2 YYDKDF (reference sequence). The CDR3 DNA reads as TGTGCCACCAGCAGATACAGACCGGGACTAGCGGGCCCCTACGAGCAGTACTTC. It yields the protein CATSRYRPGLAGPYEQYF.

The gene calls are TRBV5-1 and TRBJ1-1; no clear D. The germline V and J ends were trimmed by 0 bases and 0 bases, with 9 bases remaining between them. The germline CDR1 and CDR2 sequences are SGHRS and YFSETQ. This CDR3 has 15 amino acids. For the CDR3, the DNA is TGCGCCAGCAGCTTGGAAGTCGGGTTGAACACTGAAGCTTTCTTT. Its protein is CASSLEVGLNTEAFF. The full variable domain, completed using reference TRBV5-1 and TRBJ1-1, is KAGVTQTPRYLIKTRGQQVTLSCSPISGHRSVSWYQQTPGQGLQFLFEYFSETQRNKGNFPGRFSGRQFSNSRSEMNVSTLELGDSALYLCASSLEVGLNTEAFFGQGTRLTVV.

The chain recombines TRBV11-3 with TRBJ2-2; no firm D call. Trimming removed 1 base at V and 6 bases at J, with 3 bases between. Germline V CDR1 and CDR2: SGHNT, YENEEA. CDR3 size: 12 residues. Written as DNA, the CDR3 is TGTGCCAGCAGCTTAGCTCCCGGGGAGCTGTTTTTT. Translation gives CASSLAPGELFF.

The V gene is TRBV18, the J gene TRBJ2-2, with 7 bases that match TRBD2. The germline V gene has CDR1 KGHSH and CDR2 LQKENI. This CDR3 comprises 13 residues. Germline trimming cut 3 bases from V and 6 bases from J; bases unmatched to any gene: 1. The CDR3 sequence: CASSPRGSGELFF. CDR3 sequence (DNA): TGTGCCAGCTCACCGCGGGGGTCCGGGGAGCTGTTTTTT.

The chain carries TRBV7-7 and TRBJ2-5; D is possibly TRBD2 (6 bases). V lost 4 bases and J 0 bases, leaving 12 bases between the germline ends. Germline V gives CDR1 SSHAT, CDR2 FNYEAQ (reference sequence). CDR3 length: 15 residues. The CDR3 reads CASSSQGGDQETQYF. The DNA for the CDR3 is TGTGCCAGCAGCTCGCAGGGAGGAGACCAAGAGACCCAGTACTTC.

This clone was detected once. V and J are TRBV6-6 and TRBJ1-1; tentatively, D is TRBD1 (6 bases). CDR1 MNHNY and CDR2 SVGAGI come from the germline V gene (reference sequence). This CDR3 has 16 amino acids. V dropped 6 bases and J dropped 6 bases, with 23 bases sitting between them. The CDR3 bases are TGTGCCAGCAGAACCACCCATTTACAGGGATGGGCTGAAGCTTTCTTT. It codes for CASRTTHLQGWAEAFF.

The chain carries TRBV9 and TRBJ1-1, with 9 bases aligning to TRBD1. Germline assignment: CDR1 SGDLS and CDR2 YYNGEE. J was trimmed by 0 bases and V by 0 bases; bases with no gene match: 21. The CDR3 length is 22 residues. The CDR3 region has the DNA TGTGCCAGCAGCGTAGATTATGACAGGGGGAGCCACCCCGGCCGCATGAACACTGAAGCTTTCTTT. Amino acid sequence: CASSVDYDRGSHPGRMNTEAFF.

The rearrangement links TRBV15 to TRBJ1-4; D is possibly TRBD1 (6 bases). This CDR3 region has 19 residues. V gave up 0 bases and J gave up 0 bases, with 17 bases separating them. Germline values: CDR1 LNHNV, CDR2 YYDKDF (reference sequence). CDR3 in amino acids: CATSRDVDRFLATNEKLFF. CDR3 sequence (DNA): TGTGCCACCAGCAGAGACGTAGACAGGTTCCTAGCAACTAATGAAAAACTGTTTTTT.

This clone came up once. The V gene is TRBV19, the J gene TRBJ2-2, with D uncertain. The CDR3 runs 14 residues. Between the trimmed V and J ends, which lost 5 bases and 2 bases, there was a span of 9 bases. Germline CDR1 LNHDA, CDR2 SQIVND (reference sequence). CDR3 sequence reads: CASSAYFNTGELFF. The CDR3 bases are TGTGCCAGTAGTGCCTACTTCAACACCGGGGAGCTGTTTTTT.

The rearrangement joins TRBV28 to TRBJ2-1; no definite D call. This CDR3 comprises 11 residues. The germline V gene has CDR1 MDHEN and CDR2 SYDVKM. With 5 bases removed from V and 4 bases from J, the gap between germline ends came to 3 bases. DNA for the CDR3: TGTGCCAGCAGTCCATACAATGAGCAGTTCTTC. Protein: CASSPYNEQFF.

The gene calls are TRBV5-1 and TRBJ1-4; possible D gene TRBD1, 6 bases. There are 16 residues in the CDR3. Between the trimmed V and J ends, which lost 2 bases and 7 bases, there was a span of 18 bases. CDR1 and CDR2 (germline): SGHRS, YFSETQ. DNA of the CDR3: TGCGCCAGCAGCTTAGCTGGTCAGGGGCGTACTGAAAAACTGTTTTTT. Translated: CASSLAGQGRTEKLFF.

The chain couples TRBV10-3 to TRBJ2-7; TRBD1 is a possible D gene (6 bases). Per germline, CDR1 ENHRY and CDR2 SYGVKD. CDR3 length: 15 residues. V gave up 1 base and J gave up 0 bases, with 10 bases separating them. CDR3 residues: CAISELQGYSYEQYF. The CDR3 nucleotides read TGTGCCATCAGTGAGTTACAGGGATACTCCTACGAGCAGTACTTC.

The gene calls are TRBV7-9 and TRBJ1-4; TRBD1 matches at 9 bases. Per germline, CDR1 SEHNR and CDR2 FQNEAQ (reference sequence). The CDR3 is made up of 15 amino acids. With V trimmed by 4 bases and J by 2 bases, 2 bases remained unmatched. Here the CDR3 reads CASSSGQGTNEKLFF. In nucleotides, the CDR3 is TGTGCCAGCAGCTCCGGACAGGGGACTAATGAAAAACTGTTTTTT.

The gene calls are TRBV5-4 and TRBJ2-5; 10 bases agree with TRBD2. V shed 0 bases and J 5 bases; nucleotides not matched to a gene: 13. The CDR3 extends over 18 amino acids. Germline V gives CDR1 SGHNT, CDR2 YYREEE (reference sequence). The CDR3 coding sequence is TGTGCCAGCAGCTTGGGGGAACGCCGGGGACTAGCGATCGAGACCCAGTACTTC. Its protein product is CASSLGERRGLAIETQYF.

The chain uses TRBV4-1 and TRBJ2-7, with TRBD1 as a possible D gene (6 bases). V lost 1 base and J lost 5, with 12 bases in between. In germline, CDR1 is MGHRA, CDR2 YSYEKL. The CDR3 extends over 14 amino acids. In nucleotides, the CDR3 is TGCGCCAGCAGCCAAGGGAGGCCAGGGGACGAGCAGTACTTC. Amino acid sequence: CASSQGRPGDEQYF.

The V and J genes are TRBV18 and TRBJ2-2, with 7 bases fitting TRBD1. The CDR3 covers 14 residues. Germline CDR1 reads KGHSH; CDR2 reads LQKENI. The trim removed 7 bases at V and 7 bases at J, leaving 9 bases unmatched. CDR3 sequence: CASFSTGSIGELFF. CDR3 sequence (DNA): TGTGCCAGCTTTTCGACAGGGTCGATCGGGGAGCTGTTTTTT.

The rearrangement joins TRBV28 to TRBJ2-1, with a tentative D call TRBD1 (6 bases). The V end lost 3 bases, the J end lost 2 bases, and 14 bases lay between the germline ends. The CDR3 has 16 residues. CDR1 MDHEN and CDR2 SYDVKM come from the germline V gene. CDR3 coding DNA: TGTGCCAGCAGTTTGCGAGCAGGGGCTACCTACAATGAGCAGTTCTTC. This sequence encodes CASSLRAGATYNEQFF.

The rearrangement uses TRBV5-1 and TRBJ1-1; D is unresolved. Germline values: CDR1 SGHRS, CDR2 YFSETQ. Trimming took 0 bases from V and 1 from J, leaving 4 bases between them. The CDR3 has 13 residues. CDR3 bases: TGCGCCAGCAGCTTGGCAGAGAACACTGAAGCTTTCTTT. This encodes CASSLAENTEAFF.

The chain couples TRBV5-6 to TRBJ1-2, with a possible D match to TRBD1 (6 bases). The CDR3 contains 14 residues. Per the germline V gene, CDR1 is SGHDT and CDR2 is YYEEEE. V was shortened by 7 bases and J by 0 bases, with 13 bases between the two germline ends. The CDR3 here is CASVGQTSNYGYTF. The CDR3 DNA reads as TGTGCCAGCGTCGGACAGACTTCTAACTATGGCTACACCTTC.